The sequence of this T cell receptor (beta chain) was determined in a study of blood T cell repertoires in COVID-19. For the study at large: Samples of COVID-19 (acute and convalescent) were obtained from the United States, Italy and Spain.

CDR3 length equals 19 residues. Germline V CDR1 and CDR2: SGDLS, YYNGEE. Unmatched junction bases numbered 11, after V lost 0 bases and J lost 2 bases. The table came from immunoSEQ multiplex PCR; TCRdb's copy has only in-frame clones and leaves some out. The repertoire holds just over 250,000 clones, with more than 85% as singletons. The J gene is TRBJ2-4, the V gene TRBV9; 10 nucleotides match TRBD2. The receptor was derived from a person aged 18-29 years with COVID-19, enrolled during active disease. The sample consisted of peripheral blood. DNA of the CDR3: TGTGCCAGCAGCGTAGGATATAAGCGGGAGGGCCGGTCCAAAAACATTCAGTACTTC. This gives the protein CASSVGYKREGRSKNIQYF.